The next 17 T cell receptor beta chains were all read from a single sample in a study of T cells in Graves' hyperthyroidism and ophthalmopathy. TCR beta CDR3 sequences were amplified from RNA transcripts. The HTBI primer set served for first-round RT-PCR of the TCR CDR3. Via MiXCR, TCRdb re-called the multiplex PCR reads, giving one row per CDR3 protein. The sample has about 570,000 distinct CDR3 sequences, around 46% seen once. The sequenced sample was peripheral blood or thyroid tissue (not recorded which). These receptors were collected from an adult woman with Graves' disease, either hyperthyroidism or ophthalmopathy (not recorded which).

To note about this clonotype: It is unclear where the CDR3 begins or ends on the DNA, so no DNA is shown, and the CDR3 is as TCRdb lists it. The V call is TRBV29-1, the J call TRBJ2-6; TRBD1, the table's D call, lacks a check against the DNA. Germline assignment: CDR1 SQVTM and CDR2 ANQGSEA. The CDR3 extends over 24 residues, inclusive of both ends. This CDR3 is CSVPGVSSYEQYFGPSWGANVLTF.

This chain joins TRBV2 and TRBJ2-7; tentative D call: TRBD1 (5 bases). V dropped 4 bases and J dropped 5 bases, with 12 bases sitting between them. This CDR3 has 13 residues. Germline V CDR1 and CDR2: SNHLY, FYNNEI. The CDR3 here is CASSVKAGNEQYF. In DNA, the CDR3 is TGTGCCAGCAGTGTAAAGGCAGGGAACGAGCAGTACTTC. Complete variable domain (other parts from reference TRBV2 and TRBJ2-7): EPEVTQTPSHQVTQMGQEVILRCVPISNHLYFYWYRQILGQKVEFLVSFYNNEISEKSEIFDDQFSVERPDGSNFTLKIRSTKLEDSAMYFCASSVKAGNEQYFGPGTRLTVT.

This chain links TRBV5-1 with TRBJ2-7; 7 positions agree with TRBD2. The junction had 6 bases not matched to a gene; V was cut back by 6 bases and J by 3 bases. Germline CDR1 is SGHRS and CDR2 is YFSETQ. This CDR3 spans 13 amino acids. Written as DNA, the CDR3 is TGCGCCAGCAAGCCCCCGGGGGGCTACGAGCAGTACTTC. It encodes CASKPPGGYEQYF. Full variable domain (outside the CDR3, taken from reference TRBV5-1 and TRBJ2-7): KAGVTQTPRYLIKTRGQQVTLSCSPISGHRSVSWYQQTPGQGLQFLFEYFSETQRNKGNFPGRFSGRQFSNSRSEMNVSTLELGDSALYLCASKPPGGYEQYFGPGTRLTVT.

The sample holds many counts of this clonotype. V gene TRBV6-5 combines with J gene TRBJ1-1; D is ambiguous. This CDR3 contains 14 residues. Trimming shortened V by 8 bases and J by 0 bases, and 13 bases separated the two germline ends. Germline CDR1 reads MNHEY; CDR2 reads SVGAGI. As DNA, the CDR3 is TGTGCCAGCGCTCCCGGACCCATGAACACTGAAGCTTTCTTT. It specifies CASAPGPMNTEAFF.

V and J are TRBV5-1 and TRBJ1-2, with 7 bases identical to TRBD1. V dropped 0 bases and J dropped 5; count of bases not matched to a gene: 7. The CDR3 runs to 15 residues. Looked up from germline, CDR1 is SGHRS and CDR2 is YFSETQ. DNA of the CDR3: TGCGCCAGCAGCTTGGAGAGGACAGGATCTTATGGCTACACCTTC. This sequence encodes CASSLERTGSYGYTF.

This clonotype came up many times. The chain carries TRBV11-2 and TRBJ1-2; D call uncertain. The CDR3 consists of 13 residues. V lost 5 bases and J lost 4, with 11 bases in between. The germline gives CDR1 SGHAT, CDR2 FQNNGV. The CDR3 bases are TGTGCCAGCAGCCAGGACTGGGCCTATGGCTACACCTTC. Protein product: CASSQDWAYGYTF. Looking up the rest from reference TRBV11-2 and TRBJ1-2 gives the full variable domain: EAGVAQSPRYKIIEKRQSVAFWCNPISGHATLYWYQQILGQGPKLLIQFQNNGVVDDSQLPKDRFSAERLKGVDSTLKIQPAKLEDSAVYLCASSQDWAYGYTFGSGTRLTVV.

The table lists this clonotype with many counts. The rearrangement uses TRBV7-8 and TRBJ1-3, with D unresolved. The CDR3 is 16 residues long. Germline loops: CDR1 SGHVS, CDR2 FQNEAQ. Trimming pared 2 bases from V and 4 bases from J, leaving 15 bases between. The CDR3 DNA follows: TGTGCCAGCAGCTTAACTTTCGGGTTTGTCGGAAACACCATATATTTT. Amino acids: CASSLTFGFVGNTIYF.

This clonotype was seen many times. This chain uses TRBV5-6 with TRBJ2-7; possible D gene TRBD2, 5 bases. Germline values: CDR1 SGHDT, CDR2 YYEEEE. V lost 4 bases and J lost 0, with 17 bases in between. This CDR3 is 16 amino acids long. CDR3 region: CASSPGAGSYSYEQYF. The CDR3 nucleotides are TGTGCCAGCAGCCCAGGTGCGGGCAGTTACTCCTACGAGCAGTACTTC. The complete variable domain, with remaining parts taken from reference TRBV5-6 and TRBJ2-7, reads DAGVTQSPTHLIKTRGQQVTLRCSPKSGHDTVSWYQQALGQGPQFIFQYYEEEERQRGNFPDRFSGHQFPNYSSELNVNALLLGDSALYLCASSPGAGSYSYEQYFGPGTRLTVT.

This clonotype was seen repeatedly, ten times or more. The chain uses TRBV12-3 or TRBV12-4 and TRBJ1-2, with D unclear. Trimming cost V 4 bases and J 8 bases, with 23 bases left between them. This CDR3 region has 16 residues. The CDR3: CASSSSSKQGVSGYTF. The CDR3 DNA reads as TGTGCCAGCAGTTCCAGTTCCAAACAAGGAGTTAGCGGCTACACCTTC.

This clonotype was counted many times. This chain links TRBV4-1 with TRBJ1-1, with D uncertain. There are 14 residues in the CDR3. V shed 1 base and J shed 2 bases, with 8 bases lying between them. Germline CDR1 reads MGHRA; CDR2 reads YSYEKL. CDR3 loop: CASSQVMGNTEAFF. The CDR3 nucleotides read TGCGCCAGCAGCCAAGTCATGGGTAACACTGAAGCTTTCTTT.

This clonotype was counted many times. The V call is TRBV5-1, the J call TRBJ2-5; D is ambiguous. V shed 0 bases and J shed 1 base, with 7 bases lying between them. The CDR3 is 14 amino acids. Germline CDR1 is SGHRS and CDR2 is YFSETQ. The CDR3 spells CASSLENFQETQYF. Here the CDR3 DNA reads TGCGCCAGCAGCTTGGAGAACTTCCAAGAGACCCAGTACTTC. The full variable domain, its missing parts supplied by reference TRBV5-1 and TRBJ2-5, is KAGVTQTPRYLIKTRGQQVTLSCSPISGHRSVSWYQQTPGQGLQFLFEYFSETQRNKGNFPGRFSGRQFSNSRSEMNVSTLELGDSALYLCASSLENFQETQYFGPGTRLLVL.

This clonotype was observed a single time. The CDR3 reads CASSVGGRVIRTEAFF. In nucleotides, the CDR3 is TGTGCCAGTAGTGTGGGAGGCAGGGTTATTCGCACTGAAGCTTTCTTT. The chain has TRBV19 and TRBJ1-1; the D gene is possibly TRBD1 (5 bases). Germline V gene data show CDR1 as LNHDA and CDR2 as SQIVND (reference sequence). The CDR3 runs 16 residues. V gave up 5 bases and J gave up 4 bases, with 20 bases separating them.

This clonotype was observed many times. This chain connects TRBV2 to TRBJ2-5, with 11 nucleotides matching TRBD1. The CDR3 length is 15 residues. Germline loops: CDR1 SNHLY, CDR2 FYNNEI. V dropped 6 bases and J dropped 4; count of bases not matched to a gene: 7. Written as DNA, the CDR3 is TGTGCCAGCAGGAGGACAGGGGGCTTAGGAGAGACCCAGTACTTC. Protein product: CASRRTGGLGETQYF. The full variable domain, completed using reference TRBV2 and TRBJ2-5, is EPEVTQTPSHQVTQMGQEVILRCVPISNHLYFYWYRQILGQKVEFLVSFYNNEISEKSEIFDDQFSVERPDGSNFTLKIRSTKLEDSAMYFCASRRTGGLGETQYFGPGTRLLVL.

The chain carries TRBV28 and TRBJ2-5, with D tentatively TRBD1 (7 bases). Germline CDR1 reads MDHEN; CDR2 reads SYDVKM. CDR3 size: 15 residues. Trimming shortened V by 5 bases and J by 4 bases, and 17 bases separated the two germline ends. CDR3 sequence (DNA): TGTGCCAGCAGTGGGGGGACAGTTGAAGGAGAGACCCAGTACTTC. It codes for CASSGGTVEGETQYF. Looking up the rest from reference TRBV28 and TRBJ2-5 gives the full variable domain: DVKVTQSSRYLVKRTGEKVFLECVQDMDHENMFWYRQDPGLGLRLIYFSYDVKMKEKGDIPEGYSVSREKKERFSLILESASTNQTSMYLCASSGGTVEGETQYFGPGTRLLVL.

The rearrangement links TRBV20-1 to TRBJ2-7, with 16 nucleotides matching TRBD2. CDR1 is DFQATT, CDR2 SNEGSKA, per germline (reference sequence). The CDR3 is 15 residues long. This chain's CDR3 is CSVLGTSGRAYEQYF. CDR3 bases: TGCAGCGTCTTAGGGACTAGCGGGAGGGCCTACGAGCAGTACTTC.

This sequence joins TRBV19 and TRBJ1-6, with D unresolved. Trimming pared 1 base from V and 18 bases from J, leaving 1 base between. CDR3 length: 8 residues. Germline V gene sequence: CDR1 LNHDA, CDR2 SQIVND (reference sequence). Written as DNA, the CDR3 is TGTGCCAGTAGTATAGCCCACTTT. Amino acids: CASSIAHF.

In this sample, this clonotype turned up many times. The chain is built from TRBV5-1 and TRBJ1-3; 8 bases are a match to TRBD1. After removal of 0 bases from V and 4 bases from J, the junction contained 9 bases not matched to a gene. Germline V gives CDR1 SGHRS, CDR2 YFSETQ. This CDR3 spans 17 amino acids. The CDR3 sequence is CASSLEPPGGVGNTIYF. The CDR3 bases are TGCGCCAGCAGCTTGGAACCCCCAGGGGGCGTGGGAAACACCATATATTTT.